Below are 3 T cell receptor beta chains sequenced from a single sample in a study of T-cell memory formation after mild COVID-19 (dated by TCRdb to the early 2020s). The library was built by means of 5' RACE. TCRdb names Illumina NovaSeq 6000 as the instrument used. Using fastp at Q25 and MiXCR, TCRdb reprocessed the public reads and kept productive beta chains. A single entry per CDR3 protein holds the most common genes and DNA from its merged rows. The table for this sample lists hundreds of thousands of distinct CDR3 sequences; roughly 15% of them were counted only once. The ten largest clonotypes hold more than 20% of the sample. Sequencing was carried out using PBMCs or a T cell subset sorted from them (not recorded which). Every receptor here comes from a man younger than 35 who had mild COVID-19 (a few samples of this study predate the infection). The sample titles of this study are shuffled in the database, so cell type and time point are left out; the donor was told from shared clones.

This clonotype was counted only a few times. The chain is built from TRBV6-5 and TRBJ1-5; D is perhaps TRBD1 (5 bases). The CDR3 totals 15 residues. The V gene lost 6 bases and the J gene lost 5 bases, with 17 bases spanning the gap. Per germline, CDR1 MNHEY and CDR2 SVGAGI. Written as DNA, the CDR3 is TGTGCCAGCAGGAAACTTCTGAGAGGGGATCAGCCCCAGCATTTT. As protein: CASRKLLRGDQPQHF.

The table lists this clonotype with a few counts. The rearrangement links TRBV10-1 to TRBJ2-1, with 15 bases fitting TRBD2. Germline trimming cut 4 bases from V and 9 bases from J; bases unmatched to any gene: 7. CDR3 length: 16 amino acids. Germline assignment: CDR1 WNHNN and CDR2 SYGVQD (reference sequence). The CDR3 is CASSGRTSGGAAEQFF. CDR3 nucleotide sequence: TGCGCCAGCAGTGGCCGGACTAGCGGGGGGGCGGCTGAGCAGTTCTTC.

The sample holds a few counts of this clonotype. The CDR3: CASNLGAGEEKLFF. The CDR3, as DNA: TGTGCCAGCAACTTAGGAGCAGGCGAAGAAAAACTGTTTTTT. This chain joins TRBV6-1 and TRBJ1-4; no definite D call. V was clipped by 7 bases and J by 8 bases, with 17 bases between them. The CDR3 has 14 amino acids. CDR1 is MNHNS, CDR2 SASEGT, per germline.